The text below deals with one TCR beta chain. In germline, CDR1 is SGHTA, CDR2 FQGTGA. Unmatched junction bases numbered 8, after V lost 5 bases and J lost 5 bases. The CDR3 loop spans 14 amino acids. The data are from a study of cytomegalovirus exposure and HLA in healthy donors. The primer mix had 60 Vbeta and 13 Jbeta primers. The protocol was immunoSEQ multiplex PCR, while the TCRdb copy is restricted to in-frame clones and leaves out a portion. The sample consists of 120,000 to 150,000 clones, about three fifths of them appearing once. The chain uses TRBV7-3 and TRBJ2-5; 7 bases line up with TRBD2. Specimen: PBMCs. This TCR derives from a male donor in good health and CMV-seronegative. CDR3 in DNA: TGTGCCAGCAGCCCTACGGGGGGTAGGGAGACCCAGTACTTC. It codes for CASSPTGGRETQYF.